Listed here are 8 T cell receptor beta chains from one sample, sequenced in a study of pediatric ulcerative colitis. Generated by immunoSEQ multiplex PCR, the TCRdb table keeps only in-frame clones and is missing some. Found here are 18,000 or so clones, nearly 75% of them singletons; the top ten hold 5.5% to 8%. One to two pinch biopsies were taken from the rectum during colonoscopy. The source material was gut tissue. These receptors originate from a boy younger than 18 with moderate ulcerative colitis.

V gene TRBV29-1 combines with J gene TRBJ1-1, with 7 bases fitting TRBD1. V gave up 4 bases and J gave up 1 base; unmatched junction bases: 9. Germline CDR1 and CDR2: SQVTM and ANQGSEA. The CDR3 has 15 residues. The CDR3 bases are TGCAGCGTTGGGGTTAAGGGGGCACGGAACACTGAAGCTTTCTTT. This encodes CSVGVKGARNTEAFF.

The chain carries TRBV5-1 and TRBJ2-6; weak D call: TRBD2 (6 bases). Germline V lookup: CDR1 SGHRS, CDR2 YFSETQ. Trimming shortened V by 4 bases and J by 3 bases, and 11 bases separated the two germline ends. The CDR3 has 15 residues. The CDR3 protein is CASSAGPVGANVLTF. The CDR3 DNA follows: TGCGCCAGCAGCGCGGGGCCGGTTGGGGCCAACGTCCTGACTTTC.

The CDR3 sequence is CASKASSEKLFF. The CDR3 nucleotides are TGTGCCAGCAAGGCTTCGAGTGAAAAACTGTTTTTT. The chain is built from TRBV28 and TRBJ1-4; D remains ambiguous. The CDR3 contains 12 residues. Deletions cut 7 bases from V and 7 bases from J, with 10 bases between. From germline, CDR1 is MDHEN and CDR2 SYDVKM.

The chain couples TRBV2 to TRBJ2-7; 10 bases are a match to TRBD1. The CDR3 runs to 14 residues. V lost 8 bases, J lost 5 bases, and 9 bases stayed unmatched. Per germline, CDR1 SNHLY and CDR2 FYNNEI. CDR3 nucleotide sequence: TGTGCCAGCGGACCAGGGACAGGGGTGAACGAGCAGTACTTC. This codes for CASGPGTGVNEQYF.

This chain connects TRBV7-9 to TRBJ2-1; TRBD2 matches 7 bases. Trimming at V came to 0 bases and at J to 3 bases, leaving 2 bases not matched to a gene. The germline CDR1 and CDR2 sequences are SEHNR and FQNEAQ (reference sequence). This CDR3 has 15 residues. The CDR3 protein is CASSLAGTNYNEQFF. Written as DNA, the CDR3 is TGTGCCAGCAGCTTAGCCGGGACTAACTACAATGAGCAGTTCTTC.

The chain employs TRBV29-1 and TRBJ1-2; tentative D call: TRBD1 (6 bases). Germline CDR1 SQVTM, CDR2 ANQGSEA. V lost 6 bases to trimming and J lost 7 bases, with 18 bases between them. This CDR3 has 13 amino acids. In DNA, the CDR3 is TGCAGCGTCCTGGAACAGGGAATGTCTGGCTACACCTTC. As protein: CSVLEQGMSGYTF.

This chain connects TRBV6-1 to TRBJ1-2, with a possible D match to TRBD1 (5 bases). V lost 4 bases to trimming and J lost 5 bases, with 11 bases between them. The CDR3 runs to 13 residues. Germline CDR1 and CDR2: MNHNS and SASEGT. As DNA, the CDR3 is TGTGCCAGCAGTGCCCGCGGGACTTATGGCTACACCTTC. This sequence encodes CASSARGTYGYTF.

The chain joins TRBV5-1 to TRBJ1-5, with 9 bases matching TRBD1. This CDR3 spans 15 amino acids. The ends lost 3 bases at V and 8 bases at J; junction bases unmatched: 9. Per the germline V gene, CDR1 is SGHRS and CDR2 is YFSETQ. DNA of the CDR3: TGCGCCAGCAGCTGGGGTCACACAGGGGGCGAGCCCCAGCATTTT. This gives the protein CASSWGHTGGEPQHF.